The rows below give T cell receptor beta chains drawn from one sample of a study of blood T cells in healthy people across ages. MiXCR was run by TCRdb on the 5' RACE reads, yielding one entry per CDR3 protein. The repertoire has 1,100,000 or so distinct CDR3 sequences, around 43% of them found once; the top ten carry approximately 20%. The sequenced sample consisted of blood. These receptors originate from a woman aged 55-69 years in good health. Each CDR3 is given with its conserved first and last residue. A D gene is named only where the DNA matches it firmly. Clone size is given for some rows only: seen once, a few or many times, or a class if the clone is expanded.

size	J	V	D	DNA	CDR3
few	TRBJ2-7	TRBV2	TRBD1	TGTGCCAGCAGTGATAGTAGGGGGCTGTTGGACGAGCAGTACTTC	CASSDSRGLLDEQYF
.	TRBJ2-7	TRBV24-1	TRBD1	TGTGCCACCAGCGGGACAGGATTAAGTGAGCAGTACTTC	CATSGTGLSEQYF
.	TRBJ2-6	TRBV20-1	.	TGCAGTGCTCCCCCGGGACGTCTCTCTGGGGCCAACGTCCTGACTTTC	CSAPPGRLSGANVLTF
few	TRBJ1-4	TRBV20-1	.	TGCAGTGCTAGAGATCTGGGGTCTAATGAAAAACTGTTTTTT	CSARDLGSNEKLFF
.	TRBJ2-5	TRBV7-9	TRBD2	TGTGCCAGCAGCTTAAGAGGACTAGCGGTACAAGAGACCCAGTACTTC	CASSLRGLAVQETQYF
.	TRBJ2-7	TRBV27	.	TGTGCCAGCAGGACGGCAGGTACCTACGAGCAGTACTTC	CASRTAGTYEQYF
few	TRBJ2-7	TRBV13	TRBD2	TGTGCCAGCAGCTTAGTTCCTAGCGGGAGAAGGTACGAGCAGTACTTC	CASSLVPSGRRYEQYF
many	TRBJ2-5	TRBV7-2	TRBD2	TGTGCCAGCAGCTACCGGACTAGCGGGAGTAGGACCCAGTACTTC	CASSYRTSGSRTQYF
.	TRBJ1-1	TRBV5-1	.	TGCGCCAGCAGCCTCCCGACAGGTTCTGAAGCTTTCTTT	CASSLPTGSEAFF
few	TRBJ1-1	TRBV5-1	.	TGCGCCAGCAGCTTGTTCTGGGGTTCGACTGAAGCTTTCTTT	CASSLFWGSTEAFF
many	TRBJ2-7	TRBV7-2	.	TGTGCCAGCAGCTTAGAATCCGAGCAGTACTTC	CASSLESEQYF
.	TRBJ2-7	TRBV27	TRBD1	TGTGCCAGCAGTTTTCGGGACAGACCTGTCTACGAGCAGTACTTC	CASSFRDRPVYEQYF
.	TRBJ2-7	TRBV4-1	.	TGCGCCAGCAGCCGGAACCTAGGGGTGAACAATGAGCAGTACTTC	CASSRNLGVNNEQYF
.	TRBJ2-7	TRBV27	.	TGTGCCAGCAGTTTATCGATTAACCCGGGGTCCGAGCAGTACTTC	CASSLSINPGSEQYF
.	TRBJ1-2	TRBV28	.	TGTGCCAGCGGCTGGGGGGAGCTCTATGGCTACACCTTC	CASGWGELYGYTF
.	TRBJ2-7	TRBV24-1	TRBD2	TGTGCCACCAGTGACCCCCGGGAGGGACCCTACGAGCAGTACTTC	CATSDPREGPYEQYF
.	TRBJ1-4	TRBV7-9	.	TGTGCCCGCAGCTTACCGGGGATTAATGAAAAACTGTTTTTT	CARSLPGINEKLFF
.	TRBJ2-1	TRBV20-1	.	TGCAGTGCACCAACCCAAAAGCGCTCCTACAATGAGCAGTTCTTC	CSAPTQKRSYNEQFF
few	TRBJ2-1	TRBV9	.	TGTGCCAGCAGCGTAAGTTCGGCTAGCTATGAGCAGTTCTTC	CASSVSSASYEQFF
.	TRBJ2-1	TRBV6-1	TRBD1	TGTGCCAGCAGGGGGACAGGGCCTAATGAGCAGTTCTTC	CASRGTGPNEQFF
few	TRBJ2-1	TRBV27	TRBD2	TGTGCCAGTTTAGCGGGAGGCCCTCTCAATGAGCAGTTCTTC	CASLAGGPLNEQFF
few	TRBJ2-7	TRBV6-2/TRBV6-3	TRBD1	TGTGCCAGCAAATCGACAGGGTTCTACGAGCAGTACTTC	CASKSTGFYEQYF
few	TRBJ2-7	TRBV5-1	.	TGCGCCAGCAGCCCACCGGACAACCGGCAGTACTTC	CASSPPDNRQYF
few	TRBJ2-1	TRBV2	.	TGTGCCAGCAGTGACTGGGAGCAGTTCTTC	CASSDWEQFF
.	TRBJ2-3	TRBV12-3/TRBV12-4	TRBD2	TGTGCCAGCAGTCGGCCGGGACTAGTGGCAGATACGCAGTATTTT	CASSRPGLVADTQYF
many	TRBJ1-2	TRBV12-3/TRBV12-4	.	TGTGCCAGCAGACCTAGTGGGAGGGCCTTCTATGGCTACACCTTC	CASRPSGRAFYGYTF
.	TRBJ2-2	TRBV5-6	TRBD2	TGTGCCAGCAGTTCTCCCCCCCGTAGCGGGCAAAACACCGGGGAGCTGTTTTTT	CASSSPPRSGQNTGELFF
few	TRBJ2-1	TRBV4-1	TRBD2	TGCGCCAGCCAGATAGCGGAGGGAGGGCGTGAGCAGTTCTTC	CASQIAEGGREQFF
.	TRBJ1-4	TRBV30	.	TGTGCCTGGAGTAACGGGCAGGGGCGCACTAATGAAAAACTGTTTTTT	CAWSNGQGRTNEKLFF
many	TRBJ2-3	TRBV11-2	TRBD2	TGTGCCAGCAGCCCACACTACTCCGGGACTAGCGGGAGGAAAAGCACAGATACGCAGTATTTT	CASSPHYSGTSGRKSTDTQYF
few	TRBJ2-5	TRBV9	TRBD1	TGTGCCAGCAGCGTAGCCGCACAGGGGTGGAAGACCCAGTACTTC	CASSVAAQGWKTQYF
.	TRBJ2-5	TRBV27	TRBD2	TGTGCCAGCAGGGGGGAGGGAAGGTACAATGAGCAGTACTTC	CASRGEGRYNEQYF
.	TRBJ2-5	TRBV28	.	TGTGCCAGCAGTCCCACTAGGGGAGGTTGGGCCCAGTACTTC	CASSPTRGGWAQYF
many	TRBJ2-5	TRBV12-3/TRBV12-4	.	TGTGCCAGCAGTTTCTCCAGGGGACAAGAGACCCAGTACTTC	CASSFSRGQETQYF
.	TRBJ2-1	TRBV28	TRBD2	TGTGCCAGCAGTCCTAGCGGATCAGACGGGGATGAGCAGTTCTTC	CASSPSGSDGDEQFF
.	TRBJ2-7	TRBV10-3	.	TGTGCCACCAATGGGACCCCGGGCGTCGACGAGCAGTACTTC	CATNGTPGVDEQYF
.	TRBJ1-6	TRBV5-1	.	TGCGCCAGCAGCTTGGCCTTCGGACAGAATAATTCACCCCTCCACTTT	CASSLAFGQNNSPLHF
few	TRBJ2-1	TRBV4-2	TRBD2	TGTGCCAGCAGCCAACGGACTAGCGGGGATGGCTCCTACAATGAGCAGTTCTTC	CASSQRTSGDGSYNEQFF
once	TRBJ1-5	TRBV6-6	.	TGTGCCAGCAGCCTGGGACTCGACCAGCATTTT	CASSLGLDQHF
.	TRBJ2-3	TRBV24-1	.	TGTGCCACCAGTGATTTCGGGTTCACGGGGACAAATACGCAGTATTTT	CATSDFGFTGTNTQYF
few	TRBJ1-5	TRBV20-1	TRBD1	TGCAGTGCCCGACAGGGAGGTCAGCCCCAGCATTTT	CSARQGGQPQHF